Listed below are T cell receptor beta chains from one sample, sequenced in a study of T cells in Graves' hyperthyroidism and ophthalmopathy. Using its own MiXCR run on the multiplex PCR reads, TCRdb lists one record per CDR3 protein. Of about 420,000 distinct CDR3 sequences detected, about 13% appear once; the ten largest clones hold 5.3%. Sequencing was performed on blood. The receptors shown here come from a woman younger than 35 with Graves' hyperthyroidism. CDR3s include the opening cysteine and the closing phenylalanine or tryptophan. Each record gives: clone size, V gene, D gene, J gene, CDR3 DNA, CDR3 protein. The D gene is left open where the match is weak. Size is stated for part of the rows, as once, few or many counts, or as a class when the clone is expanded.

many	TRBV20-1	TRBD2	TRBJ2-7	TGCAGTGCCAAAGGACTAGCAGGTAGTGATTTCTACGAGCAGTACTTC	CSAKGLAGSDFYEQYF
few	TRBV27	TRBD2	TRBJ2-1	TGTGCCAACAGTCTCCAAGCGGGAAACTACAATGAGCAGTTCTTC	CANSLQAGNYNEQFF
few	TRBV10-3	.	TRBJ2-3	TGTGCCACCTCGGACGGGACTAGCACAGATACGCAGTATTTT	CATSDGTSTDTQYF
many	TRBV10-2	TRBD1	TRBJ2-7	TGCGCCAGCAGTGAAGCTACAGGGGTTGCCTACGAGCAGTACTTC	CASSEATGVAYEQYF
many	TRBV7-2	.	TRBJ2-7	TGTGCCAGCAGCCGGGACGTCGGCGAGCAGTACTTC	CASSRDVGEQYF
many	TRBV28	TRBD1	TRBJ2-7	TGTGCCAGCAGCAACGCCGGGACAGGAACCTACGAGCAGTACTTC	CASSNAGTGTYEQYF
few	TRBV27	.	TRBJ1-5	TGTGCCAGCGGTCACAATCAGCCCCAGCATTTT	CASGHNQPQHF
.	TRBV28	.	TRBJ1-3	TGTGCCAGCAGTTTCGGGGGATTAGGGGGTTCATATGGAAACACCATATATTTT	CASSFGGLGGSYGNTIYF
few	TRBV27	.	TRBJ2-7	TGTGCCAGCCGTTTTGGGGAATCCTACGAGCAGTACTTC	CASRFGESYEQYF
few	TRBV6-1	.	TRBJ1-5	TGTGCCAGCAGTCACGGGGACAAAGATCAGCCCCAGCATTTT	CASSHGDKDQPQHF